The rows below give T cell receptor beta chains drawn from one sample of a study of T cells after yellow fever vaccination. TCRdb independently ran MiXCR on the 5' RACE reads; one entry per CDR3 protein. Found here are about 350,000 distinct CDR3 sequences, 4.1% of them singletons; the top ten hold around 24%. Sequencing was performed on PBMCs, taken 5 days after the yellow fever booster vaccination. These receptors all stem from a man younger than 35 who received the YFV17D yellow fever vaccine. Both conserved end residues are part of each CDR3. A D gene is named only where the DNA matches it firmly. Only part of the rows carry a size: once, few, many, or a class if the clone is expanded.

TRBJ2-1	-	few	TRBV28	TGTGCCAGCAGTTTTGAACCCCTCGGCGCCTACTACAATGAGCAGTTCTTC	CASSFEPLGAYYNEQFF
TRBJ1-1	TRBD1	few	TRBV18	TGTGCCAGCTCACTGACCCATACAGGGGGGAACACTGAAGCTTTCTTT	CASSLTHTGGNTEAFF
TRBJ2-5	-	-	TRBV20-1	TGCAGTGCAGGGGGAGCGAGTCAAGAGACCCAGTACTTC	CSAGGASQETQYF
TRBJ1-2	-	-	TRBV9	TGTGCCAGCAGCCCTAGCCTGACAGATACGCATGGCTACACCTTC	CASSPSLTDTHGYTF
TRBJ2-1	TRBD1	many	TRBV5-1	TGCGCCAGCAGCTTGGACAGGGGCTACAATGAGCAGTTCTTC	CASSLDRGYNEQFF
TRBJ2-1	TRBD2	many	TRBV11-2	TGTGCCAGCAGCCCCGGGGGGTTCTCCTACAATGAGCAGTTCTTC	CASSPGGFSYNEQFF
TRBJ1-1	TRBD1	many	TRBV18	TGTGCCAGCTCACCCGGGACAGGAAGGCAACTTGAAGCTTTCTTT	CASSPGTGRQLEAFF
TRBJ1-2	TRBD1	-	TRBV11-2	TGTGCCAGCAGCTCGGGTCACAGGGGGCCCCCGGGCTACACCTTC	CASSSGHRGPPGYTF
TRBJ1-2	-	many	TRBV7-9	TGTGCCAGCAGTCGGACGGGGACTTATGGCTACACCTTC	CASSRTGTYGYTF
TRBJ2-5	TRBD2	-	TRBV12-3/TRBV12-4	TGTGCCAGCACCACAGAAGGGCTAGCGGTAGAGACCCAGTACTTC	CASTTEGLAVETQYF
TRBJ2-1	TRBD2	-	TRBV29-1	TGCAGCGTTGAAGGGGGACGGGGGGGCTACTATGAGCAGTTCTTC	CSVEGGRGGYYEQFF
TRBJ2-3	-	-	TRBV4-1	TGCGCCAGCAGCCCGGAGAGGGGCCGCACAGATACGCAGTATTTT	CASSPERGRTDTQYF
TRBJ1-2	TRBD1	few	TRBV5-6	TGTGCCAGCGGCCCCGGGACAGCCTACACCTTC	CASGPGTAYTF
TRBJ1-2	-	many	TRBV7-2	TGTGCCAGCAGCTTAGGCCAGATAGGAGGTTACACCTTC	CASSLGQIGGYTF
TRBJ2-2	-	few	TRBV5-1	TGCGCCAGCAGCTGGGAGACAGCGAGGTTCGCGAACACCGGGGAGCTGTTTTTT	CASSWETARFANTGELFF
TRBJ2-3	TRBD2	few	TRBV7-6	TGTGCCAGCAGCTTAGCAGCGGGGGCTAGCACAGATACGCAGTATTTT	CASSLAAGASTDTQYF
TRBJ1-5	-	few	TRBV3-1	TGTGCCAGCAGCCGACTTATAGGCCAGCCCCAGCATTTT	CASSRLIGQPQHF
TRBJ1-1	-	few	TRBV18	TGTGCCAGCTCACCAACTTACGGTGCGGACGAAGCTTTCTTT	CASSPTYGADEAFF
TRBJ2-1	-	many	TRBV28	TGTGCCAGCAGTTTATCCCGGGGCTCCTACAATGAGCAGTTCTTC	CASSLSRGSYNEQFF
TRBJ2-1	-	many	TRBV27	TGTGCCAGCAGTTTAGTACTAGCCAATGAGCAGTTCTTC	CASSLVLANEQFF
TRBJ2-5	TRBD1	few	TRBV5-4	TGTGCCAGCAGCTTGTGGCAGGGGGTAAGAGAGACCCAGTACTTC	CASSLWQGVRETQYF
TRBJ2-5	-	many	TRBV7-2	TGTGCCAGCGTAGGGGCGGAGACCCAGTACTTC	CASVGAETQYF
TRBJ1-6	-	-	TRBV12-3/TRBV12-4	TGTGCCAGCAGCCCCATGGGAAGGCGTTTTTCACCCCTCCACTTT	CASSPMGRRFSPLHF
TRBJ2-3	-	few	TRBV11-2	TGTGCCAGCAGCCACGGAAGGATAGCGACAGATACGCAGTATTTT	CASSHGRIATDTQYF
TRBJ1-6	-	few	TRBV6-5	TGTGCCAGCAGTTCCAAGGGGCCCCTCGTTTCACCCCTCCACTTT	CASSSKGPLVSPLHF
TRBJ2-2	-	-	TRBV20-1	TGCAGTGCTTCCGGGACAACGAACACCGGGGAGCTGTTTTTT	CSASGTTNTGELFF